This TCR beta chain derives from a study of OX40 agonist ivuxolimab in advanced cancers. Study-wide context: Of mixed ages from about 20 to 90 and averaging about 56 years, the group was roughly 85% male. People who had prior anti-PD-1, anti-PD-L1 or anti-CTLA-4 therapy could take part, and roughly 44% had some. Study-level results: Both blood CD4+ and CD8+ T cells showed clonal growth by week 6 at 0.1 to 3.0 mg/kg.

In this sample, this clone turned up a few times. What it recognizes is unknown. Trimming left V 0 bases short and J 8 bases short, with 12 bases between. Germline V gene data show CDR1 as SGDLS and CDR2 as YYNGEE. The CDR3 has 15 amino acids. Libraries were prepared by immunoSEQ multiplex PCR; TCRdb keeps only in-frame clonotypes and omits some of them. The table lists 13,000 or so clones, around 67% of them singletons, with 20% to 30% in the top ten. The chain has TRBV9 and TRBJ1-6, with D perhaps TRBD1 (5 bases). The sequence was obtained from an adult with an advanced solid tumor such as melanoma, head and neck, liver or kidney cancer. The sequencing here drew on CD4+ or CD8+ T cells sorted from blood, taken in a trial of the OX40 agonist ivuxolimab. The chain's CDR3 is CASSVDGGVYSPLHF. CDR3 in DNA: TGTGCCAGCAGCGTAGATGGAGGGGTTTATTCACCCCTCCACTTT. The variable domain in full, completed from reference TRBV9 and TRBJ1-6, reads DSGVTQTPKHLITATGQRVTLRCSPRSGDLSVYWYQQSLDQGLQFLIQYYNGEERAKGNILERFSAQQFPDLHSELNLSSLELGDSALYFCASSVDGGVYSPLHFGNGTRLTVT.